There are a few counts of the clone carrying this TCR beta chain. This sample was included in a study of blood T cell repertoires in COVID-19. Turning to the study itself: Material from acute and convalescent COVID-19 was sourced from the United States, Italy and Spain. Nucleic acid was either cDNA or gDNA, and it came from T cells, B-cell-depleted T cells, or PBMCs.

This CDR3 has 12 amino acids. Germline loops: CDR1 KGHDR, CDR2 SFDVKD. Trimming cost V 9 bases and J 1 base, with 6 bases left between them. Original processing notes: Reference gene primer amplification yielded estimated nucleated cell counts. The data were produced by immunoSEQ multiplex PCR, yet TCRdb's version contains in-frame clones alone and is incomplete. That table is the source of V, J and clone size, and D and trimming were worked out from the DNA. Found here are a few hundred thousand clones, 85% to 90% of them singletons; the top ten hold roughly 4.8%. Sequenced input: peripheral blood. The TCR originated in a woman in her 40s who had recovered from COVID-19. The chain links TRBV24-1 to TRBJ1-5, with D maybe TRBD1 (6 bases). The CDR3 is CATQGSNQPQHF. The CDR3 DNA follows: TGTGCCACCCAGGGGAGCAATCAGCCCCAGCATTTT.